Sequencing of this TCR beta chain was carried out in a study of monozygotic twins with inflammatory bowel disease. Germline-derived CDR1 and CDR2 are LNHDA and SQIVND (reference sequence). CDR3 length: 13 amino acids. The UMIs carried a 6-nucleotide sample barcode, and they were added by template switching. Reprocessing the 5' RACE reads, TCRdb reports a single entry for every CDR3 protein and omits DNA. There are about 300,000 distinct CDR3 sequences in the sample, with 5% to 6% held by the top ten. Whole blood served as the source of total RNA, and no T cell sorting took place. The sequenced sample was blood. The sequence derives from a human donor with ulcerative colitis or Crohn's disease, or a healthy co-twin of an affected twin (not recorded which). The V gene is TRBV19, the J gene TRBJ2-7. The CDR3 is CASGVKAGYEQYF.